The 30 T cell receptor beta chains reported below all come from one sample, sequenced in a study of OX40 agonist ivuxolimab in advanced cancers. Libraries were prepared by immunoSEQ multiplex PCR; TCRdb keeps only in-frame clonotypes and omits some of them. The sample lists tens of thousands of clones; 85% were seen once. The source was CD4+ or CD8+ T cells sorted from blood, collected in a trial of the OX40 agonist ivuxolimab. These receptors originate from an adult with an advanced solid tumor such as melanoma, head and neck, liver or kidney cancer.

V and J are TRBV30 and TRBJ2-5; D ambiguous. V was clipped by 1 base and J by 5 bases, with 8 bases between them. Germline V gene data show CDR1 as GTSNPN and CDR2 as SVGIG (reference sequence). The length of the CDR3 is 12 residues. CDR3 protein: CAWSALGETQYF. Written as DNA, the CDR3 is TGTGCCTGGAGTGCCCTTGGGGAGACCCAGTACTTC.

The J gene is TRBJ1-1, the V gene TRBV15, with D maybe TRBD1 (6 bases). V lost 5 bases, J lost 10 bases, and 11 bases lay in between. Germline CDR1 is LNHNV and CDR2 is YYDKDF (reference sequence). CDR3 length: 11 amino acids. CDR3 nucleotide sequence: TGTGCCACCAGCGGTCAGACAGGAGCTTTCTTT. Its translation: CATSGQTGAFF. Based on the CDR3 plus reference TRBV15 and TRBJ1-1, the full variable domain is DAMVIQNPRYQVTQFGKPVTLSCSQTLNHNVMYWYQQKSSQAPKLLFHYYDKDFNNEADTPDNFQSRRPNTSFCFLDIRSPGLGDTAMYLCATSGQTGAFFGQGTRLTVV.

The CDR3: CASSLSSGPGTDTQYF. DNA for the CDR3: TGCGCCAGCAGCTTGAGTAGCGGGCCTGGCACAGATACGCAGTATTTT. The rearrangement joins TRBV5-1 to TRBJ2-3; TRBD2 matches at 7 bases. The germline CDR1 and CDR2 sequences are SGHRS and YFSETQ. The length of the CDR3 is 16 residues. The J segment lost 1 base and the V segment lost 1 base, leaving 6 bases of the junction unmatched.

V gene TRBV19 combines with J gene TRBJ2-3; D not resolved. This CDR3 region has 12 residues. V gave up 0 bases and J gave up 7 bases, with 5 bases separating them. CDR1 is LNHDA and CDR2 is SQIVND in the germline V gene (reference sequence). CDR3 protein: CASSIEGNTQYF. In DNA form, the CDR3 reads TGTGCCAGTAGTATAGAGGGGAATACGCAGTATTTT. Full variable domain (remainder filled in from reference TRBV19 and TRBJ2-3): DGGITQSPKYLFRKEGQNVTLSCEQNLNHDAMYWYRQDPGQGLRLIYYSQIVNDFQKGDIAEGYSVSREKKESFPLTVTSAQKNPTAFYLCASSIEGNTQYFGPGTRLTVL.

V and J are TRBV18 and TRBJ2-3; a possible D gene is TRBD1 (5 bases). Trimming shortened V by 3 bases and J by 1 base, and 11 bases separated the two germline ends. Germline CDR1 KGHSH, CDR2 LQKENI. The CDR3 is made up of 15 amino acids. CDR3 coding DNA: TGTGCCAGCTCACCGCCTGGACACGGCACAGATACGCAGTATTTT. Translation gives CASSPPGHGTDTQYF.

The genes are TRBV7-3 and TRBJ2-1; D unresolved. The CDR3 extends over 11 amino acids. Germline V lookup: CDR1 SGHTA, CDR2 FQGTGA. V lost 2 bases and J 8 bases, leaving 4 bases between the germline ends. The CDR3 here is CASSLVDEQFF. The CDR3 DNA reads as TGTGCCAGCAGCTTAGTGGATGAGCAGTTCTTC.

The J gene is TRBJ2-7, the V gene TRBV7-9; the match to TRBD1 covers 7 bases. The germline gives CDR1 SEHNR, CDR2 FQNEAQ (reference sequence). CDR3 size: 15 residues. The ends lost 5 bases at V and 3 bases at J; junction bases unmatched: 10. The CDR3 reads CASSSRDSPFYEQYF. The CDR3 nucleotides are TGTGCCAGCAGCAGTCGGGACAGCCCCTTCTACGAGCAGTACTTC.

This chain links TRBV15 with TRBJ2-2; D not certain. Germline V gene lookup returns CDR1 LNHNV and CDR2 YYDKDF (reference sequence). V lost 1 base and J lost 8, with 2 bases in between. CDR3 length equals 11 residues. DNA of the CDR3: TGTGCCACCAGCAGAGTGGGGGAGCTGTTTTTT. It translates to CATSRVGELFF.

The genes are TRBV7-3 and TRBJ2-7; 15 bases map to TRBD2. This CDR3 comprises 16 residues. Germline V lookup: CDR1 SGHTA, CDR2 FQGTGA. Germline trimming cut 4 bases from V and 3 bases from J; bases unmatched to any gene: 4. The CDR3 is CASSSGLAGGRYEQYF. The CDR3 region has the DNA TGTGCCAGCAGCTCGGGACTAGCGGGAGGTCGCTACGAGCAGTACTTC.

This chain connects TRBV6-1 to TRBJ2-5; TRBD1 might be the D (6 bases). This CDR3 is 15 amino acids long. Between the trimmed V and J ends, which lost 5 bases and 5 bases, there was a span of 18 bases. Germline V lookup: CDR1 MNHNS, CDR2 SASEGT. The CDR3 nucleotides are TGTGCCAGCAGTCCAGGGGTGACAGGTTGGGAGACCCAGTACTTC. As protein: CASSPGVTGWETQYF.

The rearrangement links TRBV4-2 to TRBJ2-3, with 7 bases lining up with TRBD2. Trimming at V came to 4 bases and at J to 0 bases, leaving 4 bases not matched to a gene. CDR3 size: 15 residues. Per the germline V gene, CDR1 is LGHNA and CDR2 is YNFKEQ. The DNA for the CDR3 is TGTGCCAGCAGCCCGACTAGCAGTAGCACAGATACGCAGTATTTT. Amino acids: CASSPTSSSTDTQYF.

The chain joins TRBV13 to TRBJ2-1; 12 bases are shared with TRBD2. V shed 5 bases and J 7 bases; nucleotides not matched to a gene: 6. There are 15 residues in the CDR3. Germline values: CDR1 PRHDT, CDR2 FYEKMQ (reference sequence). The CDR3 DNA reads as TGTGCCAGCAGCCCGACTAGCGGGAGAGGTAATGAGCAGTTCTTC. Residues: CASSPTSGRGNEQFF.

Only a few counts were recorded for this clone. The chain has TRBV11-2 and TRBJ2-7, with D unclear. The germline V and J ends were trimmed by 5 bases and 2 bases, with 7 bases remaining between them. CDR1 SGHAT and CDR2 FQNNGV come from the germline V gene. The CDR3 is made up of 12 amino acids. The CDR3 DNA sequence: TGTGCCAGCAGCCCTCGGACCTACGAGCAGTACTTC. Protein product: CASSPRTYEQYF.

This chain joins TRBV19 and TRBJ1-4; D gene uncertain. The CDR3 has 13 amino acids. Germline loops: CDR1 LNHDA, CDR2 SQIVND (reference sequence). Trimming cost V 7 bases and J 5 bases, with 11 bases left between them. CDR3 sequence (DNA): TGTGCCAGTAATGGAGGGCGGAATGAAAAACTGTTTTTT. Translating gives CASNGGRNEKLFF.

The CDR3 protein is CASSLRVLSGAEQYF. CDR3 DNA: TGTGCCAGCAGCTTAAGAGTTCTTTCAGGGGCCGAGCAGTACTTC. V gene TRBV7-3 combines with J gene TRBJ2-7; a possible D gene is TRBD1 (6 bases). Germline-derived CDR1 and CDR2 are SGHTA and FQGTGA. CDR3 length: 15 residues. Deletions cut 1 base from V and 6 bases from J, with 16 bases between.

V is TRBV7-9 and J is TRBJ2-3; TRBD2 agrees at 8 bases. Germline V gene data show CDR1 as SEHNR and CDR2 as FQNEAQ (reference sequence). Trimming cost V 4 bases and J 4 bases; bases outside gene matches: 10. The length of the CDR3 is 16 residues. The DNA of the CDR3 is TGTGCCAGCAGCTCGCTCCGGGGGGGCCGATCAGATACGCAGTATTTT. Residues: CASSSLRGGRSDTQYF.

The rearrangement links TRBV5-4 to TRBJ1-2; no definite D call. The V and J ends lost 0 bases and 2 bases respectively, with 5 bases between them. CDR3 size: 13 residues. The germline V gene has CDR1 SGHNT and CDR2 YYREEE (reference sequence). The CDR3 loop reads CASSLALNYGYTF. In DNA form, the CDR3 reads TGTGCCAGCAGCTTGGCTCTAAACTATGGCTACACCTTC.

The V gene is TRBV7-9, the J gene TRBJ2-3, with a weak D call TRBD2 (5 bases). This CDR3 has 17 residues. Germline CDR1 SEHNR, CDR2 FQNEAQ (reference sequence). V dropped 5 bases and J dropped 2 bases, with 20 bases sitting between them. This CDR3 is CASSLPGPGLDTDTQYF. The CDR3 DNA sequence: TGTGCCAGCAGCCTTCCTGGACCGGGGTTGGACACAGATACGCAGTATTTT.

This clone has just a few counts. J is TRBJ1-5 and V is TRBV7-9; 7 bases are shared with TRBD1. V trimming: 1 base; J trimming: 6 bases; junction bases outside the gene matches: 6. Germline V gene data show CDR1 as SEHNR and CDR2 as FQNEAQ (reference sequence). CDR3 size: 15 residues. The CDR3 bases are TGTGCCAGCAGCTTAGGTACAGGGGCCCCTCAGCCCCAGCATTTT. Translating it yields CASSLGTGAPQPQHF.

This chain links TRBV28 with TRBJ2-5; D is uncertain. The end of the DNA aligns better with TRBJ2-7, so the J call may be wrong. This CDR3 is built from 13 residues. Germline CDR1 reads MDHEN; CDR2 reads SYDVKM. The CDR3 region is CASKEGQAYEQYF. The CDR3 region has the DNA TGTGCCAGCAAAGAAGGGCAGGCCTACGAGCAGTACTTC.

CDR3 DNA: TGTGCCAGCAGGAACCACAGGGCTGGCACCGGGGAGCTGTTTTTT. Encoded protein: CASRNHRAGTGELFF. V gene TRBV6-1 combines with J gene TRBJ2-2; a weak D match, TRBD1 (6 bases). Germline V CDR1 and CDR2: MNHNS, SASEGT. V was pared by 6 bases and J by 4 bases, with 15 bases between. The CDR3 is made up of 15 amino acids.

The V and J genes are TRBV5-1 and TRBJ1-1, with D uncertain. Trimming stripped 0 bases from V and 4 bases from J, with 10 bases between. CDR3 length: 14 amino acids. Germline assignment: CDR1 SGHRS and CDR2 YFSETQ. In nucleotides, the CDR3 is TGCGCCAGCAGCTTGGCCTTGTCGGGCACTGAAGCTTTCTTT. Protein: CASSLALSGTEAFF.

This chain connects TRBV21-1 to TRBJ1-1. TRBV21-1 is tagged as a pseudogene. This CDR3 contains 16 residues. As DNA, the CDR3 is TGTGCCAGCAGCAAAGCCGTTAATAACCTGAACACTGAAGCTTTCTTT. It translates to CASSKAVNNLNTEAFF.

The genes are TRBV6-4 and TRBJ2-3; 8 bases are shared with TRBD2. Germline values: CDR1 MRHNA, CDR2 SNTAGT. This CDR3 contains 15 residues. The V and J ends lost 3 bases and 5 bases, in that order; junction bases with no gene match: 7. The CDR3 here is CASSEGLALIDTQYF. In nucleotides, the CDR3 is TGTGCCAGCAGTGAAGGACTAGCCCTCATAGATACGCAGTATTTT.

The rearrangement uses TRBV2 and TRBJ1-2; 7 bases agree with TRBD1. CDR3 size: 13 residues. V was pared by 6 bases and J by 8 bases, with 9 bases of the junction left unmatched. The germline gives CDR1 SNHLY, CDR2 FYNNEI. CDR3 sequence reads: CASSRTGLAGYTF. In DNA form, the CDR3 reads TGTGCCAGCAGCCGGACAGGATTGGCAGGCTACACCTTC.

J is TRBJ2-1 and V is TRBV7-2; D unclear. V was shortened by 7 bases and J by 2 bases, with 9 bases between the two germline ends. This CDR3 region has 13 residues. Germline values: CDR1 SGHTA, CDR2 FQGNSA. This chain's CDR3 is CASTETTYNEQFF. The CDR3 region has the DNA TGTGCCAGCACCGAGACCACCTACAATGAGCAGTTCTTC. Complete variable domain (other parts from reference TRBV7-2 and TRBJ2-1): GAGVSQSPSNKVTEKGKDVELRCDPISGHTALYWYRQSLGQGLEFLIYFQGNSAPDKSGLPSDRFSAERTGGSVSTLTIQRTQQEDSAVYLCASTETTYNEQFFGPGTRLTVL.

The V call is TRBV14, the J call TRBJ2-1, with D perhaps matching TRBD2 (6 bases). Germline assignment: CDR1 SGHDN and CDR2 FVKESK. V was pared by 2 bases and J by 6 bases, with 14 bases between. The CDR3 is 15 residues long. The CDR3 DNA reads as TGTGCCAGCAGCCAATCTCCGACTAGACGCAATGAGCAGTTCTTC. Its translation: CASSQSPTRRNEQFF.

V is TRBV28 and J is TRBJ2-7; D may correspond to TRBD1 or TRBD2 (5 bases each). V was clipped by 6 bases and J by 7 bases, with 19 bases between them. Germline V gene sequence: CDR1 MDHEN, CDR2 SYDVKM. This CDR3 has 14 residues. CDR3: CASSSRGTGGEQYF. The DNA for the CDR3 is TGTGCCAGCAGCAGTCGAGGGACGGGTGGGGAGCAGTACTTC.

The chain carries TRBV6-4 and TRBJ1-5; D might be TRBD1 (6 bases). CDR1 and CDR2 from the germline V gene are MRHNA and SNTAGT. CDR3 length: 16 amino acids. The V and J ends lost 6 bases and 7 bases respectively, with 22 bases between them. CDR3 in amino acids: CASRAGGGEGIQPQHF. The DNA for the CDR3 is TGTGCCAGCAGAGCCGGGGGGGGCGAAGGGATCCAGCCCCAGCATTTT.

V gene TRBV27 combines with J gene TRBJ2-1; 11 positions agree with TRBD1. CDR3 length: 14 amino acids. Unmatched junction bases numbered 6, after V lost 5 bases and J lost 9 bases. Germline CDR1 and CDR2: MNHEY and SMNVEV (reference sequence). This chain's CDR3 is CASSRDRGTVEQFF. Here the CDR3 DNA reads TGTGCCAGCAGTCGGGACAGGGGGACCGTTGAGCAGTTCTTC.